The T cell receptor beta chain described here comes from a study of cytomegalovirus exposure and HLA in healthy donors. Use of 60 Vbeta and 13 Jbeta primers characterized the PCR. Profiling relied on immunoSEQ multiplex PCR, and the TCRdb table lists in-frame clones only, not all of them. The table includes 99,000 or so clones, about 80% detected once. CDR1 is SGHTA and CDR2 is FQGTGA in the germline V gene. Between the trimmed V and J ends, which lost 2 bases and 2 bases, there was a span of 18 bases. The CDR3 is made up of 17 amino acids. Input material: PBMCs. This rearrangement joins TRBV7-3 to TRBJ1-1, with a tentative D call TRBD1 (5 bases). This receptor was obtained from a man aged 30 to 39 in good health and CMV-seronegative. Here the CDR3 reads CASSLEYSGRANTEAFF. DNA of the CDR3: TGTGCCAGCAGCTTAGAATATTCGGGCAGGGCCAACACTGAAGCTTTCTTT.